At least ten counts were recorded for the clone carrying this TCR beta chain. This record belongs to a study of patients and donors after allogeneic stem cell transplantation. TCRdb re-analysed the RT-PCR reads in MiXCR, keeping a single row per CDR3 protein. The table lists around 27,000 distinct CDR3 sequences, roughly 8% of them singletons, with approximately 48% in the top ten. The receptor's source is a human donor who was either an allogeneic HSCT recipient or a stem cell or donor lymphocyte infusion donor (not recorded which). It is not recorded whose cells these are; they may come from a transplant donor. The sequencing input was blood, either unsorted or a sorted T cell fraction (not recorded which).

As DNA, the CDR3 is TGCAGTGCTAGAGTAGGGGGGGGAGATACGCAGTATTTT. Protein product: CSARVGGGDTQYF. The chain couples TRBV20-1 to TRBJ2-3; D may be TRBD2 (7 bases). Trimming removed 1 base at V and 5 bases at J, with 10 bases between. Germline CDR1 and CDR2: DFQATT and SNEGSKA (reference sequence). The CDR3 sequence is 13 residues long.